Following are 17 T cell receptor beta chains from one sample sequenced in a study of T cell changes during pregnancy in multiple sclerosis (dated by TCRdb to between 2018 and 2021). Receptor amplification or capture employed the immunoSEQ multiplex PCR assay. TCRdb's version of the immuneACCESS table is confined to in-frame rearrangements and falls short of the full clone set. An unresolved V gene accounts for under half of the shortfall where checked; the remainder is of unknown origin. The sample table contains 40,000 to 60,000 clones; only one count was recorded for 92% of them. Of the sample, around 0.73% falls within the top ten clones. Sequences were derived from CD4+ T cells from peripheral blood mononuclear cells, sampled in the third trimester of pregnancy. These receptors originate from a female donor with multiple sclerosis, enrolled in a pregnancy study.

The chain has TRBV2 and TRBJ2-7; D is possibly TRBD2 (5 bases). Per germline, CDR1 SNHLY and CDR2 FYNNEI. CDR3 length: 13 residues. Trimming cost V 7 bases and J 4 bases, with 14 bases left between them. The CDR3 DNA follows: TGTGCCAGCAAAGAGGACCGGAGGTACGAGCAGTACTTC. This translates into CASKEDRRYEQYF.

This clone occurred once. This chain uses TRBV11-1 with TRBJ2-7; tentative D call: TRBD2 (6 bases). V lost 2 bases and J lost 1, with 6 bases in between. Germline loops: CDR1 SGHAT, CDR2 FQDESV (reference sequence). The CDR3 runs 13 residues. The chain's CDR3 is CASSLSGSYEQYF. Here the CDR3 DNA reads TGTGCCAGCAGCTTAAGCGGGTCCTACGAGCAGTACTTC.

This rearrangement joins TRBV5-1 to TRBJ2-1; 7 nucleotides line up with TRBD1. This CDR3 has 15 residues. The V and J ends lost 2 bases and 2 bases, in that order; junction bases with no gene match: 4. The germline V gene has CDR1 SGHRS and CDR2 YFSETQ. The CDR3 nucleotides read TGCGCCAGCAGCTTCAGACAGGGTGCCTACAATGAGCAGTTCTTC. Amino acid sequence: CASSFRQGAYNEQFF. Full variable domain (outside the CDR3, taken from reference TRBV5-1 and TRBJ2-1): KAGVTQTPRYLIKTRGQQVTLSCSPISGHRSVSWYQQTPGQGLQFLFEYFSETQRNKGNFPGRFSGRQFSNSRSEMNVSTLELGDSALYLCASSFRQGAYNEQFFGPGTRLTVL.

This chain joins TRBV7-2 and TRBJ1-4; D is possibly TRBD1 (5 bases). The germline CDR1 and CDR2 sequences are SGHTA and FQGNSA. The CDR3 runs to 15 residues. V was trimmed by 1 base and J by 5 bases, leaving 11 bases between them. CDR3 sequence reads: CASSLGEGLNEKLFF. CDR3 coding DNA: TGTGCCAGCAGCTTAGGAGAGGGACTCAATGAAAAACTGTTTTTT.

This CDR3 reads CASSRQGNSPLHF. For the CDR3, the DNA is TGTGCCAGCAGTAGGCAGGGTAATTCACCCCTCCACTTT. This chain links TRBV28 with TRBJ1-6, with D tentatively TRBD1 (5 bases). The CDR3 spans 13 residues. CDR1 and CDR2 from the germline V gene are MDHEN and SYDVKM. Deletions cut 5 bases from V and 6 bases from J, with 8 bases between.

The CDR3 here is CASSVGPRGAKSTDTQYF. For the CDR3, the DNA is TGTGCCAGCAGCGTAGGGCCCAGGGGGGCAAAGAGCACAGATACGCAGTATTTT. The chain combines TRBV9 with TRBJ2-3; tentative D call: TRBD1 (7 bases). V was cut by 0 bases and J by 0 bases, with 17 bases left in between. This CDR3 contains 18 residues. The germline gives CDR1 SGDLS, CDR2 YYNGEE.

The V and J genes are TRBV11-3 and TRBJ1-1; a possible D gene is TRBD1 (5 bases). Trimming left V 5 bases short and J 9 bases short, with 13 bases between. The CDR3 loop spans 12 amino acids. Per germline, CDR1 SGHNT and CDR2 YENEEA. CDR3 DNA sequence: TGTGCCAGCAGCCTCGACAGCGAACAAGCTTTCTTT. Encoded protein: CASSLDSEQAFF.

This chain joins TRBV5-8 and TRBJ1-4; 7 nucleotides match TRBD1. The junction had 11 bases not matched to a gene; V was cut back by 7 bases and J by 8 bases. The CDR3 is 14 amino acids. The germline gives CDR1 SGHTS, CDR2 YDEGEE. The CDR3 DNA reads TGTGCCAGCGATAGAGGGGGCGCACGGGAAAAACTGTTTTTT. Translated: CASDRGGAREKLFF.

This chain's CDR3 is CASSFSGQYTEAFF. CDR3 DNA sequence: TGTGCCAGCAGCTTCTCGGGACAGTACACTGAAGCTTTCTTT. The chain employs TRBV5-4 and TRBJ1-1; 7 bases align to TRBD1. The trim removed 2 bases at V and 3 bases at J, leaving 4 bases unmatched. This CDR3 contains 14 residues. Per the germline V gene, CDR1 is SGHNT and CDR2 is YYREEE (reference sequence). The entire variable domain, with the rest obtained from reference TRBV5-4 and TRBJ1-1, is as follows: ETGVTQSPTHLIKTRGQQVTLRCSSQSGHNTVSWYQQALGQGPQFIFQYYREEENGRGNFPPRFSGLQFPNYSSELNVNALELDDSALYLCASSFSGQYTEAFFGQGTRLTVV.

The chain employs TRBV5-4 and TRBJ2-2; TRBD2 aligns across 10 bases. V trimming: 0 bases; J trimming: 4 bases; junction bases outside the gene matches: 0. CDR3 length: 15 residues. Germline CDR1 is SGHNT and CDR2 is YYREEE (reference sequence). The CDR3 bases are TGTGCCAGCAGCTTGGTAGCGGGGGGCACCGGGGAGCTGTTTTTT. Translated, it gives CASSLVAGGTGELFF.

This chain uses TRBV30 with TRBJ1-4, with 7 bases fitting TRBD1. V trimming: 4 bases; J trimming: 6 bases; junction bases outside the gene matches: 8. In germline, CDR1 is GTSNPN, CDR2 SVGIG (reference sequence). The CDR3 has 14 amino acids. CDR3 sequence (DNA): TGTGCCTGGACCAAACAGGGGCCTTATGAAAAACTGTTTTTT. Its protein is CAWTKQGPYEKLFF.

The chain employs TRBV6-6 and TRBJ2-7; D might be TRBD1 (5 bases). V was cut by 4 bases and J by 4 bases, with 11 bases left in between. This CDR3 region has 13 residues. Per the germline V gene, CDR1 is MNHNY and CDR2 is SVGAGI (reference sequence). The CDR3, as DNA: TGTGCCAGCAGTTTAACAGGTTCGTACGAGCAGTACTTC. As protein: CASSLTGSYEQYF.

This clone came up once. The CDR3 sequence: CASSIKSGGGVGQFF. The CDR3 coding sequence is TGTGCCAGTAGTATAAAAAGCGGGGGTGGTGTTGGGCAGTTCTTC. The rearrangement uses TRBV19 and TRBJ2-1; 8 nucleotides align to TRBD2. The ends lost 2 bases at V and 12 bases at J; junction bases unmatched: 12. Germline V CDR1 and CDR2: LNHDA, SQIVND (reference sequence). This CDR3 has 15 residues.

This clone was recorded only once. The chain links TRBV2 to TRBJ2-3; a possible D gene is TRBD2 (7 bases). The CDR3 is made up of 15 amino acids. The germline gives CDR1 SNHLY, CDR2 FYNNEI. V dropped 3 bases and J dropped 2 bases, with 12 bases sitting between them. The CDR3 loop is CASSEDGGPTDTQYF. Written as DNA, the CDR3 is TGTGCCAGCAGTGAGGACGGGGGGCCCACAGATACGCAGTATTTT. Together with reference TRBV2 and TRBJ2-3, the CDR3 gives the full variable domain: EPEVTQTPSHQVTQMGQEVILRCVPISNHLYFYWYRQILGQKVEFLVSFYNNEISEKSEIFDDQFSVERPDGSNFTLKIRSTKLEDSAMYFCASSEDGGPTDTQYFGPGTRLTVL.

V usage is TRBV2 and J usage is TRBJ1-4; 9 bases are shared with TRBD1. Germline lookup yields CDR1 SNHLY and CDR2 FYNNEI. This CDR3 spans 17 amino acids. With 5 bases clipped from V and 2 bases from J, the junction kept 9 bases outside the gene matches. CDR3 region: CASSQNRGRGTNEKLFF. In DNA, the CDR3 is TGTGCCAGCAGTCAAAACAGGGGGCGCGGGACTAATGAAAAACTGTTTTTT.

The chain has TRBV10-3 and TRBJ1-2, with 7 nucleotides matching TRBD1. Germline CDR1 reads ENHRY; CDR2 reads SYGVKD. CDR3 length equals 15 residues. Losses at the gene ends were 5 bases for V and 6 bases for J; bases not matched to a gene: 12. The CDR3 here is CAISPGTVATHGYTF. The CDR3 DNA follows: TGTGCCATCAGTCCCGGGACAGTCGCCACCCATGGCTACACCTTC.

A single count supports this clone. The chain combines TRBV10-3 with TRBJ2-5; 7 bases line up with TRBD1. The junction had 16 bases not matched to a gene; V was cut back by 10 bases and J by 5 bases. The CDR3 covers 15 residues. Germline CDR1 reads ENHRY; CDR2 reads SYGVKD. The CDR3 loop is CATDHQQGKGETQYF. The CDR3 DNA follows: TGTGCCACAGACCATCAACAGGGGAAAGGGGAGACCCAGTACTTC.